The following is a T cell receptor (beta chain) sequence with its context. Its antigen is unidentified. The germline gene is not matched at one end of the junction; a read error may be the cause. RNA transcripts yielded amplified TCR beta CDR3 regions. In the first-round RT-PCR of the TCR CDR3, the HTBI primer set was used. Each CDR3 protein is one row after TCRdb ran MiXCR on the multiplex PCR reads. This sample has 300,000 to 400,000 distinct CDR3 sequences; approximately 15% occur once, and the top ten carry 15% to 20%. This CDR3 is 13 amino acids long. In germline, CDR1 is DFQATT, CDR2 SNEGSKA (reference sequence). The data were taken from a study of T cells in Graves' hyperthyroidism and ophthalmopathy. Findings and limits, study-wide: Appearing also in blood were most of the thyroid clonotypes expanded above 0.001.

Subjects with ophthalmopathy showed a Clinical Activity Score no lower than 3, a NOSPECS grade no lower than 4, and a duration shorter than 3 months. Criteria for exclusion of patients were uncontrolled infection, other autoimmune disease, pregnancy or lactation. The authors took PBMCs from 7.5 to 10 ml fresh peripheral blood. The receptor's source is a woman in her thirties with Graves' ophthalmopathy. Material: blood. The chain has TRBV20-1 and TRBJ1-5, with D unclear. The CDR3 sequence: CSAFTRANQPRHF. DNA for the CDR3: TGCAGTGCTTTTACGCGAGCGAATCAGCCCCGGCATTTT.